This T cell receptor beta chain is drawn from a study of CXCR3-negative and CXCR3-positive naive CD8 T cells. Points from the study as a whole: PBMCs showed partially decreased CXCR3 expression after cryopreservation, and most assays used fresh PBMCs. Hydrophobicity of TRB CDR3s was greater in CXCR3-positive naive cells than in CXCR3-negative naive cells.

The germline CDR1 and CDR2 sequences are SGHRS and YFSETQ. The CDR3 has 13 amino acids. UMI-tagged TRB cDNA libraries were built via 5' RACE. TCRdb reprocessed the 5' RACE reads; each CDR3 protein has one entry and no DNA is given. The table lists around 95,000 distinct CDR3 sequences. For this clonotype: The antigen remains undetermined.

CD45RO-CCR7+CD27+CD95- characterized naive CD8+ T cells. Sequencing was carried out using naive CXCR3+ CD8+ T cells from blood. Subset here: CD45RO-CCR7+CD27+CD95- naive CD8+ T cells expressing CXCR3 (TNR3+). The J gene is TRBJ2-3, the V gene TRBV5-1; TCRdb picks TRBD1, but there is no DNA to check that call. The TCR originated in a human donor in good health. Some clones in this sample may be carry-over from other donors' samples. CDR3 sequence reads: CASSLIVPDTQYF. The full variable domain, its missing parts supplied by reference TRBV5-1 and TRBJ2-3, is KAGVTQTPRYLIKTRGQQVTLSCSPISGHRSVSWYQQTPGQGLQFLFEYFSETQRNKGNFPGRFSGRQFSNSRSEMNVSTLELGDSALYLCASSLIVPDTQYFGPGTRLTVL.